Described below is a single TCR beta chain sequence and its context. Its antigen is not known. The sample is drawn from a study of T cell repertoires in cytomegalovirus infection. Study details: Both CMV infection and a matching HLA type were indicated by public TCR beta signatures. Whole-study findings and limits: The response measured ex vivo was dominated by TCR beta clonotypes (HLA-C-restricted and CMV-specific).

Each CDR3 protein is one row after TCRdb ran MiXCR on the reads. The sample lists some 560,000 distinct CDR3 sequences, almost 40% occurring once. V was clipped by 4 bases and J by 6 bases, with 10 bases between them. CDR1 and CDR2 from the germline V gene are SNHLY and FYNNEI. The CDR3 loop spans 13 amino acids. The sample here was cultured PBMCs, taken from culture after CMV antigen stimulation. This TCR was recovered from a human donor in good health (CMV status not recorded). Some clones in this sample may be carry-over from other donors' samples. The J gene is TRBJ1-5, the V gene TRBV2; D is ambiguous. Here the CDR3 DNA reads TGTGCCAGCAGTGGGGGTCCCAGTCAGCCCCAGCATTTT. Translating it yields CASSGGPSQPQHF.